These 11 T cell receptor beta chains share one sample of origin, sequenced in a study of T cells in Graves' hyperthyroidism and ophthalmopathy. Regions amplified from RNA transcripts were the TCR beta CDR3 regions. The TCR CDR3 was amplified in a first-round RT-PCR using the HTBI primer set. MiXCR was run by TCRdb on the multiplex PCR reads, yielding one entry per CDR3 protein. The data contain approximately 600,000 distinct CDR3 sequences, around 14% of them singletons. The sample taken for sequencing was blood. All receptors derive from a woman in her thirties with Graves' hyperthyroidism that later progressed to Graves' ophthalmopathy.

This rearrangement joins TRBV3-1 to TRBJ2-2, with TRBD2 matching 9 bases. The CDR3 covers 15 residues. Germline assignment: CDR1 LGHDT and CDR2 YNNKEL (reference sequence). V shed 4 bases and J 5 bases; nucleotides not matched to a gene: 5. CDR3 DNA sequence: TGTGCCAGCAGCCCTTTCCTAGCGGGGACCGGGGAGCTGTTTTTT. Translated: CASSPFLAGTGELFF.

This clonotype was seen ten or more times. The chain carries TRBV19 and TRBJ1-1; no clear D gene. V was trimmed by 3 bases and J by 4 bases, leaving 9 bases between them. The CDR3 totals 13 residues. The V gene's germline CDR1 is LNHDA and CDR2 SQIVND (reference sequence). The CDR3 protein is CASSIEVGTEAFF. CDR3 sequence (DNA): TGTGCCAGTAGTATTGAAGTGGGCACTGAAGCTTTCTTT.

Ten or more counts support this clonotype. The V call is TRBV5-1, the J call TRBJ2-7, with 7 bases lining up with TRBD1. Trimming cost V 2 bases and J 3 bases; bases outside gene matches: 5. Germline assignment: CDR1 SGHRS and CDR2 YFSETQ. This CDR3 region has 14 residues. CDR3 amino acids: CASSLGTVIYEQYF. In DNA form, the CDR3 reads TGCGCCAGCAGCTTAGGGACAGTAATCTACGAGCAGTACTTC. Full variable domain (outside the CDR3, taken from reference TRBV5-1 and TRBJ2-7): KAGVTQTPRYLIKTRGQQVTLSCSPISGHRSVSWYQQTPGQGLQFLFEYFSETQRNKGNFPGRFSGRQFSNSRSEMNVSTLELGDSALYLCASSLGTVIYEQYFGPGTRLTVT.

The rearrangement joins TRBV5-5 to TRBJ2-5; TRBD2 agrees at 12 bases. CDR1 is SGHKS, CDR2 YYEKEE, per germline (reference sequence). Trimming removed 4 bases from V and 4 bases from J; junction bases left unmatched: 5. The CDR3 loop spans 15 amino acids. The CDR3 bases are TGTGCCAGCAGCCCGAAACTAGCGGGAGGAGAGACCCAGTACTTC. Amino acids: CASSPKLAGGETQYF.

This clonotype came up many times. The chain has TRBV2 and TRBJ2-4; D is perhaps TRBD2 (7 bases). Trimming took off 4 bases at V and 8 bases at J, with 18 bases between the two ends. The germline V gene has CDR1 SNHLY and CDR2 FYNNEI. The CDR3 spans 15 residues. The CDR3 DNA sequence: TGTGCCAGCAGTGGGGAGGGACAACTTATAGACATTCAGTACTTC. Translated: CASSGEGQLIDIQYF.

V and J are TRBV9 and TRBJ2-1; D not certain. Germline CDR1 SGDLS, CDR2 YYNGEE. This CDR3 has 13 amino acids. V dropped 4 bases and J dropped 2 bases, with 7 bases sitting between them. CDR3 region: CASSRSPYNEQFF. Here the CDR3 DNA reads TGTGCCAGCAGCCGCAGCCCCTACAATGAGCAGTTCTTC.

In its sample, this clonotype was seen many times. The J gene is TRBJ2-1, the V gene TRBV7-3; D gene unclear. V gave up 4 bases and J gave up 4 bases, with 8 bases separating them. Germline V gene sequence: CDR1 SGHTA, CDR2 FQGTGA. The CDR3 spans 13 residues. The CDR3 DNA follows: TGTGCCAGCAGCTACGACAATTACAATGAGCAGTTCTTC. Translation: CASSYDNYNEQFF.

This clonotype was observed many times. The chain recombines TRBV7-3 with TRBJ2-7; D is perhaps TRBD1 (6 bases). The CDR3 is made up of 15 amino acids. Per the germline V gene, CDR1 is SGHTA and CDR2 is FQGTGA. The germline V and J ends were trimmed by 8 bases and 0 bases, with 17 bases remaining between them. DNA for the CDR3: TGTGCCAGCTCGAAGGGGGACCTGACCTCCTACGAGCAGTACTTC. It specifies CASSKGDLTSYEQYF.

This clonotype came up many times. V usage is TRBV10-3 and J usage is TRBJ2-2; 8 bases fit TRBD1. This CDR3 has 19 residues. V was pared by 4 bases and J by 6 bases, with 19 bases of the junction left unmatched. The germline V gene encodes CDR1 ENHRY and CDR2 SYGVKD. This chain's CDR3 is CAISGSTGAAPVRPGELFF. The CDR3, as DNA: TGTGCCATCAGTGGGTCGACAGGGGCGGCACCTGTCCGCCCCGGGGAGCTGTTTTTT.

The V and J genes are TRBV6-1 and TRBJ1-5, with no clear D. The CDR3 has 12 residues. Trimming took 6 bases from V and 4 from J, leaving 7 bases between them. CDR1 and CDR2 from the germline V gene are MNHNS and SASEGT. CDR3 region: CASRPDNQPQHF. The CDR3 DNA reads TGTGCCAGCAGACCCGATAATCAGCCCCAGCATTTT.

This chain joins TRBV10-3 and TRBJ2-7, with TRBD2 identical over 11 bases. The CDR3 extends over 15 amino acids. V lost 2 bases, J lost 4 bases, and 4 bases stayed unmatched. Per germline, CDR1 ENHRY and CDR2 SYGVKD. The CDR3, as DNA: TGTGCCATCAGTGAGCCCCTAGCGGGGGGTTACGAGCAGTACTTC. Protein product: CAISEPLAGGYEQYF.